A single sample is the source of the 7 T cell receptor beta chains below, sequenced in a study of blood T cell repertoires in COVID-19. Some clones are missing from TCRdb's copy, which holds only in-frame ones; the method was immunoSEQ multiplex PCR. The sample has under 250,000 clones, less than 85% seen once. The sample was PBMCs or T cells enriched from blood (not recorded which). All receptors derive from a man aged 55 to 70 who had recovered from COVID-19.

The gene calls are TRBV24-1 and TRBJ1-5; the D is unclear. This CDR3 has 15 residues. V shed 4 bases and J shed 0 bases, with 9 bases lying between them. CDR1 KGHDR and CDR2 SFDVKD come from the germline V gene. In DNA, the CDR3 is TGTGCCACCAGTGACTCCAGGAATAGCAATCAGCCCCAGCATTTT. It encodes CATSDSRNSNQPQHF.

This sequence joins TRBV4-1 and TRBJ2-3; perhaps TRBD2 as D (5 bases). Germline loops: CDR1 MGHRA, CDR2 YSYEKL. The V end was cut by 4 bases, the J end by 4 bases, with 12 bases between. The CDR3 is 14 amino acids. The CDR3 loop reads CASSRGSEADTQYF. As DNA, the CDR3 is TGCGCCAGCAGCCGAGGGTCAGAGGCAGATACGCAGTATTTT.

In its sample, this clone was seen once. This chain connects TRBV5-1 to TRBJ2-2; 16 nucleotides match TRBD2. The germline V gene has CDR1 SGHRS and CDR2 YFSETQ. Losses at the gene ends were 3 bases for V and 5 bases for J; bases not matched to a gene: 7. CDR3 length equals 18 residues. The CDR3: CASSSPGLAGGGTGELFF. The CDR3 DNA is TGCGCCAGCAGCTCCCCGGGACTAGCGGGGGGGGGTACCGGGGAGCTGTTTTTT.

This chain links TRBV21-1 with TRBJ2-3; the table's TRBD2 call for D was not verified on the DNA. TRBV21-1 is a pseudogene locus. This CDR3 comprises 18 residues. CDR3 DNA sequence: TGTGCCAGCAGCAAACCTCCCCAAGCGGGGGATAAAACAGATACGCAGTATTTT. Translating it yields CASSKPPQAGDKTDTQYF.

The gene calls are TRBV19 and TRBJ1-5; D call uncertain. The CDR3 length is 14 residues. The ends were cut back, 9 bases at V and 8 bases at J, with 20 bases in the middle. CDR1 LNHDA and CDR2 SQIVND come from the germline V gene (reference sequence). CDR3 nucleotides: TGTGCCAGCAACCAGGTGGCCCCCACGGAGCCCCAGCATTTT. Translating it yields CASNQVAPTEPQHF.

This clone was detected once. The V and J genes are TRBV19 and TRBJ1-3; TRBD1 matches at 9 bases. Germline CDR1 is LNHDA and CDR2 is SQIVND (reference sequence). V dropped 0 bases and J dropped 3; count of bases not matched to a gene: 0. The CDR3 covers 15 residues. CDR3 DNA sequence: TGTGCCAGTAGTATAGAGGACAGGGGTGGAAACACCATATATTTT. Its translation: CASSIEDRGGNTIYF.

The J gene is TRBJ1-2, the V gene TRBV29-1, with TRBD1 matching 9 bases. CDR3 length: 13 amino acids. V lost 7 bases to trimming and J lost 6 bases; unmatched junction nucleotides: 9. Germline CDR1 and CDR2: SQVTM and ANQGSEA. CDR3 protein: CSGGDRDWHGYTF. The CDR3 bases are TGCAGCGGGGGGGACAGGGATTGGCATGGCTACACCTTC.